The entry below gives a single T cell receptor beta chain sequence along with its context. Only in-frame clones appear in the TCRdb table, and some are missing; sequencing was by immunoSEQ multiplex PCR. Of 30,000 to 40,000 clones listed, about 90% are singletons. The V gene end was trimmed by 5 bases and the J gene end by 4 bases; junction bases not matched to a gene: 6. Germline lookup yields CDR1 SGHVS and CDR2 FQNEAQ. The CDR3 contains 15 residues. The data originate from a study of blood T cell repertoires in COVID-19. This chain joins TRBV7-8 and TRBJ2-3, with TRBD2 identical over 10 bases. This receptor was taken from a human donor in a cohort sampled during active COVID-19. The specimen sequenced was peripheral blood. The CDR3 DNA sequence: TGTGCCAGCAGCGCCCTAGCGGGAGCATCAGATACGCAGTATTTT. This gives the protein CASSALAGASDTQYF.